This T cell receptor (beta chain) appears in the sequencing data of a study of T cell responses to AZD1222 COVID-19 vaccine. This table comes from immunoSEQ multiplex PCR, and its TCRdb copy is limited to in-frame clones, with some not included. Among roughly 120,000 clones listed, about 86% were seen once. This clone was observed a few times. After removal of 1 base from V and 1 base from J, the junction contained 2 bases not matched to a gene. The CDR3 has 16 residues. The V gene's germline CDR1 is SGHAT and CDR2 FQNNGV. The sequencing used peripheral blood, collected 28 days after the second AZD1222 dose. The sequence came from an adult who received the AZD1222 COVID-19 vaccine. The chain combines TRBV11-2 with TRBJ2-3; 10 nucleotides line up with TRBD2. This CDR3 is CASSLGLAGGTDTQYF. CDR3 coding DNA: TGTGCCAGCAGCTTAGGGCTAGCGGGGGGCACAGATACGCAGTATTTT.